A selection of T cell receptor beta chains follows, all from one sample in a study of radiation and T cells in renal cell carcinoma. TCRdb keeps only in-frame clones here, not all; method: immunoSEQ multiplex PCR. The repertoire holds approximately 90,000 clones, with 70% to 90% as singletons. Material: blood, obtained from a patient whose treatment included radiotherapy and nephrectomy. The source of these receptors is a man aged 45-60 years with renal cell carcinoma. The CDR3 runs from the conserved cysteine through the conserved F or W. Each record gives: clone size, J gene, D gene, CDR3 length, V gene, CDR3 protein, CDR3 DNA. D genes are given only for firm matches. Part of the rows lack a size; the others show once, few, many or a class for expanded clones.

>.|TRBJ1-6|.|15|TRBV6-6
CASSYRTGFNSPLHF
TGTGCCAGCAGTTACCGTACAGGATTCAATTCACCCCTCCACTTT
>.|TRBJ2-1|.|16|TRBV7-3
CASRLSSGSSYNEQFF
TGTGCCAGCAGGTTATCGTCGGGGAGTTCCTACAATGAGCAGTTCTTC
>.|TRBJ1-2|.|13|TRBV9
CASSGQSNYGYTF
TGTGCCAGCAGCGGACAGAGTAACTATGGCTACACCTTC
>once|TRBJ2-7|TRBD2|14|TRBV30
CAWSSTSGSYEQYF
TGTGCCTGGAGTTCAACTAGCGGGAGCTACGAGCAGTACTTC
>.|TRBJ1-5|.|14|TRBV6-1
CASSEGLGHQPQHF
TGTGCCAGCAGTGAAGGACTCGGACATCAGCCCCAGCATTTT
>.|TRBJ2-5|TRBD1|17|TRBV10-3
CAIREGSGTGGGKTQYF
TGTGCCATCAGGGAGGGGTCCGGGACAGGGGGCGGGAAGACCCAGTACTTC
>.|TRBJ1-5|.|13|TRBV29-1
CSVCQRPGQPQHF
TGCAGCGTTTGCCAGAGGCCAGGTCAGCCCCAGCATTTT
>.|TRBJ2-6|TRBD2|19|TRBV2
CASSPRLAGGPSGANVLTF
TGTGCCAGCAGTCCCCGCTTAGCGGGAGGGCCCTCTGGGGCCAACGTCCTGACTTTC
>.|TRBJ2-1|TRBD1|14|TRBV4-3
CASSHNRGNNEQFF
TGCGCCAGCAGCCATAACAGGGGCAACAATGAGCAGTTCTTC
>.|TRBJ2-3|TRBD1|15|TRBV6-1
CASSEQGQITDTQYF
TGTGCCAGCAGTGAACAGGGACAGATCACAGATACGCAGTATTTT
>.|TRBJ2-2|TRBD1|15|TRBV6-5
CASSTGTAFPGELFF
TGTGCCAGCTCGACCGGGACAGCTTTTCCCGGGGAGCTGTTTTTT
>.|TRBJ1-2|.|16|TRBV6-1
CASSEAQETSVGGYTF
TGTGCCAGCAGTGAAGCGCAAGAGACAAGCGTGGGGGGCTACACCTTC
>.|TRBJ1-6|TRBD1|12|TRBV6-1
CASSESGQSKTF
TGTGCCAGCAGTGAATCGGGACAGTCGAAGACCTTT
>.|TRBJ2-1|.|14|TRBV4-1
CASSDRQASNEQFF
TGCGCCAGCAGCGACCGACAGGCCTCCAATGAGCAGTTCTTC
>.|TRBJ2-1|TRBD2|17|TRBV7-9
CASSRSPGTSGGDEQFF
TGTGCCAGCAGCCGATCGCCCGGGACTAGCGGAGGGGATGAGCAGTTCTTC
>once|TRBJ2-1|TRBD1|14|TRBV19
CASSGQGGSNEQFF
TGTGCCAGTAGCGGACAGGGTGGTTCTAATGAGCAGTTCTTC
>.|TRBJ1-5|.|10|TRBV10-3
CRNNGQPQHF
TGTCGGAACAATGGCCAGCCCCAGCATTTT
>.|TRBJ2-3|TRBD1|15|TRBV6-5
CASSYGGQGTDTQYF
TGTGCCAGCAGTTATGGGGGACAGGGAACAGATACGCAGTATTTT
>.|TRBJ2-5|.|13|TRBV27
CASSQQGIETQYF
TGTGCCAGCAGCCAACAGGGAATTGAGACCCAGTACTTC
>.|TRBJ2-3|TRBD1|15|TRBV6-1
CASTPGTGGADTQYF
TGTGCCAGCACCCCCGGGACAGGGGGAGCCGATACGCAGTATTTT